The 9 T cell receptor beta chains below were found in one sample sequenced in a study of blood T cell repertoires in COVID-19. Method: immunoSEQ multiplex PCR; TCRdb's copy keeps in-frame clones and lacks some. The sample includes 150,000 to 180,000 clones, roughly 80% of them seen just once. Sequenced: PBMCs or T cells enriched from blood (not recorded which). These receptors all stem from a man aged 45 to 65 who had recovered from COVID-19.

This clone appeared a few times. The CDR3 DNA follows: TGTGCCAGCAGCCTAACAGGGGGCACTGAAGCTTTCTTT. As protein: CASSLTGGTEAFF. V and J are TRBV14 and TRBJ1-1; TRBD1 matches 8 bases. Germline trimming cut 4 bases from V and 4 bases from J; bases unmatched to any gene: 2. The CDR3 is 13 amino acids. From germline, CDR1 is SGHDN and CDR2 FVKESK.

The V gene is TRBV5-4, the J gene TRBJ1-1, with 8 bases matching TRBD1. Germline CDR1 is SGHNT and CDR2 is YYREEE (reference sequence). This CDR3 contains 14 residues. V lost 4 bases and J lost 7; bases outside the gene matches: 9. The CDR3 DNA reads TGTGCCAGCAGCACTGGACAGGGCGTGCGTGAAGCTTTCTTT. Translating gives CASSTGQGVREAFF.

The J gene is TRBJ2-7, the V gene TRBV5-5, with unresolved D. This CDR3 is built from 12 residues. The V gene lost 0 bases and the J gene lost 4 bases, with 5 bases spanning the gap. CDR1 and CDR2 (germline): SGHKS, YYEKEE (reference sequence). CDR3 amino acids: CASSLGEYEQYF. For the CDR3, the DNA is TGTGCCAGCAGCTTGGGAGAATACGAGCAGTACTTC. The full variable domain, rest sourced from reference TRBV5-5 and TRBJ2-7, is DAGVTQSPTHLIKTRGQQVTLRCSPISGHKSVSWYQQVLGQGPQFIFQYYEKEERGRGNFPDRFSARQFPNYSSELNVNALLLGDSALYLCASSLGEYEQYFGPGTRLTVT.

This clone was seen only once. The gene calls are TRBV6-2 or TRBV6-3 and TRBJ1-5; 7 bases are a match to TRBD1. V was pared by 5 bases and J by 6 bases, with 7 bases of the junction left unmatched. Germline CDR1 reads MNHEY; CDR2 reads SVGEGT. The CDR3 totals 14 residues. CDR3 sequence reads: CASSPTGSTQPQHF. The CDR3 coding sequence is TGTGCCAGCAGTCCGACAGGGTCTACTCAGCCCCAGCATTTT.

The chain carries TRBV7-2 and TRBJ2-7; TRBD2 might be the D (6 bases). The CDR3 has 15 residues. Looked up from germline, CDR1 is SGHTA and CDR2 is FQGNSA. The V end lost 1 base, the J end lost 1 base, and 11 bases lay between the germline ends. The CDR3: CASSLVSGESYEQYF. CDR3 nucleotides: TGTGCCAGCAGCTTAGTGTCGGGGGAGTCCTACGAGCAGTACTTC.

In this sample, this clone turned up a few times. This sequence joins TRBV7-2 and TRBJ1-1; weak D call: TRBD1 (5 bases). V shed 1 base and J shed 3 bases, with 15 bases lying between them. Looked up from germline, CDR1 is SGHTA and CDR2 is FQGNSA. The CDR3 sequence is 16 residues long. The CDR3: CASSLGGAVQHTEAFF. The DNA of the CDR3 is TGTGCCAGCAGCTTAGGGGGCGCGGTGCAGCACACTGAAGCTTTCTTT. The variable domain in full, with the rest retrieved from reference TRBV7-2 and TRBJ1-1, is GAGVSQSPSNKVTEKGKDVELRCDPISGHTALYWYRQSLGQGLEFLIYFQGNSAPDKSGLPSDRFSAERTGGSVSTLTIQRTQQEDSAVYLCASSLGGAVQHTEAFFGQGTRLTVV.

The chain employs TRBV7-9 and TRBJ2-7; TRBD2 aligns across 12 bases. Looked up from germline, CDR1 is SEHNR and CDR2 is FQNEAQ (reference sequence). There are 15 residues in the CDR3. V was pared by 4 bases and J by 3 bases, with 4 bases of the junction left unmatched. The CDR3, as DNA: TGTGCCAGCAGCTCCCGACTAGCGGGGGACTACGAGCAGTACTTC. Its translation: CASSSRLAGDYEQYF.

The chain is built from TRBV6-2 or TRBV6-3 and TRBJ1-5; D is ambiguous. The germline V and J ends were trimmed by 2 bases and 2 bases, with 7 bases remaining between them. The CDR3 sequence is 14 residues long. Germline CDR1 reads MNHEY; CDR2 reads SVGEGT. CDR3 coding DNA: TGTGCCAGCAGTTACGTACTGGGCAATCAGCCCCAGCATTTT. Protein sequence: CASSYVLGNQPQHF.

The chain employs TRBV6-2 or TRBV6-3 and TRBJ2-7; no reliable D call. The CDR3 is made up of 12 amino acids. V was trimmed by 0 bases and J by 7 bases, leaving 7 bases between them. Germline V lookup: CDR1 MNHEY, CDR2 SVGEGT. The DNA for the CDR3 is TGTGCCAGCAGTTACTCAAACTGGGAGCAGTACTTC. Encoded protein: CASSYSNWEQYF.